The sequence of this T cell receptor (beta chain) was determined in a study of PD-L1 blockade in urothelial cancer (dated by TCRdb to 2016 to 2017). For context, the study as a whole: All patients started therapy at some point between 2014 and 2016 and received atezolizumab 1,200 mg intravenously every 3 weeks. Blood samples were analyzed 3 weeks after the start of treatment (second dose) and 6 weeks after the start of treatment. The study, an exploratory multi-omic analysis, examined somatic, immune and clinical correlates of response to PD-L1 blockade with atezolizumab in urothelial cancer. Twenty-five of 29 patients were males with bladder-origin urothelial cancer, and about 65% of the roughly 30 reported a prior smoking history. Pretreatment tumor samples and matched peripheral blood, collected serially before and after atezolizumab treatment, underwent TCR sequencing. Whole exome sequencing and RNA sequencing of pretreatment tumors were performed alongside TCR sequencing in the same patients. Patients had an ECOG performance status of 0 or 1 and had received between 0 and 3 prior chemotherapy regimens. Durable clinical benefit meant progression-free survival longer than 6 months, and TCR features were also tested against progression-free and overall survival. Roughly 10 patients achieved durable clinical benefit and approximately 20 did not. Under 30 patients had pretreatment blood TCR-seq, 24 had at least one posttreatment blood collection, and 24 had tumor TCR-seq. Blood samples gave a median of around 130,000 T cells and 80,000 to 95,000 unique TCRs, with a median clonality of around 0.08.

The time point label on this specimen signifies: pretreatment peripheral blood. The cohort included 29 patients with locally advanced or metastatic urothelial carcinoma who were treated at Memorial Sloan Kettering on a trial protocol. Peripheral blood mononuclear cells were collected from each patient pretreatment and during treatment, giving between 1 and 8 total time points per patient. The Qiagen DNeasy Blood extraction kit was used to purify genomic DNA from total PBMCs and from tumor samples. PBMCs were collected pretreatment and during treatment and were isolated and stored as previously described. Synthetic TCR analog templates were spiked into each PCR so that absolute template abundance could be estimated from read counts. The immunoSEQ assay used bias-controlled V and J gene primers to amplify TCRbeta CDR3 regions from genomic DNA. Sequencing of rearranged TCRbeta segments was done at approximately 20X coverage. The authors processed their data as follows. Clustering was used to correct sequencing errors, and CDR3s were annotated against IMGT so that V, D and J genes could be assigned. Downstream analyses used only productive TCRbeta rearrangements and left out out-of-frame or stop-codon sequences. Clonality was calculated as one minus the Shannon entropy normalized by the log of the number of unique productive sequences. Fisher's exact test with Benjamini-Hochberg correction, using a cutoff of adjusted p below 0.01, was how clones that differed between time points or between blood and tumor were identified. Sourced from immuneACCESS, this table was stored by TCRdb with only in-frame sequences that have V and J called. A share of the clones is absent; for the studies checked, an unresolved V gene accounts for under half, and the remainder has no known explanation. V and J calls and clone size are as listed in that table; D and trimming were resolved from the DNA. The sample table records tens of thousands of clones; roughly 89% of these occur just once. Approximately 15% of the sample goes to the ten largest clones.

V is cut back by 4 bases and J by 7 bases, with 16 bases in the junction unmatched. Looking up the germline V gene yields CDR1 SGHRS and CDR2 YFSETQ. The CDR3 runs 17 amino acids, cysteine and phenylalanine included. The CDR3 DNA has 51 bases and is translated from base 1. In the case of this clone: Its antigen is not yet known. Base qualities are not provided; no much larger clone lies one nucleotide away.

What the study reported, not specific to this receptor: Patients with durable benefit showed greater expansion of tumor-associated TCR clones in peripheral blood 3 weeks after starting treatment (n ≈ 21, p = 0.022). Small sample size (n ≈ 30) and many exploratory analyses mean the results are intended to be hypothesis-generating. Improved progression-free and overall survival was associated with having pretreatment peripheral blood TCR clonality below the median.

This clonotype originated in a woman aged 60-75 years with urothelial cancer. The sequence links TRBV5-1 to TRBJ2-7; 11 of the junction bases match TRBD2. Sequenced here: PBMCs, sampled around atezolizumab (anti-PD-L1) treatment. In nucleotide form, the sequence is TGCGCCAGCAGCCCCCCCGGGGTAGCGGGAGGGCCCCTTGAGCAGTACTTC. This encodes CASSPPGVAGGPLEQYF.